This T cell receptor (beta chain) is drawn from a study of regulatory T cells in long-lasting Graves disease. Relying on iRepertoire HTBI primers and Arm-PCR of CDR3 regions, the team built TCR beta libraries. TCRdb reprocessed the multiplex PCR reads via MiXCR and lists one record per CDR3 protein. The data show hundreds of thousands of distinct CDR3 sequences, with 15% to 20% seen just once and roughly 27% held by the top ten. As to this clonotype: A far larger clone is one base from this, pointing to a likely read error.

Stated time point: newly diagnosed GD, antithyroid drugs for less than 3 months. RNA isolated from PBMCs was used to make the TCR library. Germline CDR1 is SEHNR and CDR2 is FQNEAQ (reference sequence). Trimming pared 2 bases from V and 8 bases from J, leaving 14 bases between. The CDR3 sequence is 14 residues long. These same data were also listed under a study on T cells in Graves' hyperthyroidism and ophthalmopathy.

The sequences come from peripheral blood mononuclear cells (PBMCs), collected at new diagnosis, from a patient treated with antithyroid drugs. The chain couples TRBV7-9 to TRBJ2-3; no clear D gene. The source of this sequence is a man aged 35 to 55 with Graves disease. In DNA form, the CDR3 reads TGTGCCAGCAGCTTATACCAGAGCGCAGCTACGCAGTATTTT. It encodes CASSLYQSAATQYF.